This T cell receptor (beta chain) was captured by sequencing in a study of T-cell reconstitution after alpha-beta-depleted transplantation in children. This clonotype showed up just once. The antigen is undetermined. Preparation of the TCRbeta library used unique molecular identifiers. TCRdb redid the calling of the PCR reads with MiXCR, one entry per CDR3 protein. The sample holds approximately 800,000 distinct CDR3 sequences; 15% to 20% are singletons and the top ten take around 4.5%. Study-wide findings and caveats: About two months after transplant, alpha-beta T cells reportedly came from several hundred expanded graft clones.

The starting material was PBMCs, mostly from graft donor cells, obtained 360 days after TCRalphabeta/CD19-depleted stem cell transplant. The sequence derives from a male patient under 18 who had a stem cell transplant for acute lymphoblastic leukemia, so the T cells may come from the graft donor.

Here the CDR3 DNA reads TGCGCCAGCACGTACCGCGCGGACAGGGGCTTCTACGAGCAGTACTTC. Translating it yields CASTYRADRGFYEQYF. The chain recombines TRBV5-1 with TRBJ2-7, with 9 nucleotides matching TRBD1. V was pared by 6 bases and J by 3 bases, with 13 bases of the junction left unmatched. Looked up from germline, CDR1 is SGHRS and CDR2 is YFSETQ. The CDR3 consists of 16 residues.